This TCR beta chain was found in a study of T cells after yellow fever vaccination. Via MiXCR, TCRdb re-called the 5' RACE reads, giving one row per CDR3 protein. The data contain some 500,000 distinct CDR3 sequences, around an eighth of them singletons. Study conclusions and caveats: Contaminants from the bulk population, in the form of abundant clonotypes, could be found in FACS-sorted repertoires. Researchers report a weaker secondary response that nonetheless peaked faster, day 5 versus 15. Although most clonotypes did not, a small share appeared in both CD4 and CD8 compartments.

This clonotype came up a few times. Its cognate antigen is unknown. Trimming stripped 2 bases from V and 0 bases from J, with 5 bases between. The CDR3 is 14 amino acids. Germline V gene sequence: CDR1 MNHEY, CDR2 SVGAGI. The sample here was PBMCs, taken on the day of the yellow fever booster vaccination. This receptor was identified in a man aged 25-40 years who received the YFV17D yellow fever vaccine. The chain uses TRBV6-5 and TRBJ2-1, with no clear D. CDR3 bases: TGTGCCAGCAGTTACCAATTCTCCTACAATGAGCAGTTCTTC. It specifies CASSYQFSYNEQFF.